This TCR beta chain appears in the sequencing data of a study of cytomegalovirus exposure and HLA in healthy donors. Study observations and caveats: According to the study, 160 or so TCR beta chains were cytomegalovirus-associated. CMV antigen specificity was confirmed in vitro for a few CMV-associated chains. Reports showed the classifier diagnosing cytomegalovirus status with high specificity and sensitivity.

Assay used: immunoSEQ multiplex PCR; TCRdb lists only in-frame clones, some missing. The table includes around 200,000 clones, around nine tenths detected once. Turning to this clone: Its antigen is as yet unknown.

Between the trimmed V and J ends, which lost 4 bases and 13 bases, there was a span of 18 bases. Germline V gene lookup returns CDR1 SGHNT and CDR2 YYREEE (reference sequence). The CDR3 has 13 amino acids. This TCR derives from a woman aged 18-29 years in good health and CMV-seronegative. This chain joins TRBV5-4 and TRBJ2-1, with D maybe TRBD2 (6 bases). Sequenced sample: PBMCs. CDR3 protein: CASSPKERRGQFF. The DNA of the CDR3 is TGTGCCAGCAGCCCCAAGGAGCGGCGGGGACAGTTCTTC. The full variable domain, in which reference TRBV5-4 and TRBJ2-1 provide the parts outside the CDR3, is ETGVTQSPTHLIKTRGQQVTLRCSSQSGHNTVSWYQQALGQGPQFIFQYYREEENGRGNFPPRFSGLQFPNYSSELNVNALELDDSALYLCASSPKERRGQFFGPGTRLTVL.